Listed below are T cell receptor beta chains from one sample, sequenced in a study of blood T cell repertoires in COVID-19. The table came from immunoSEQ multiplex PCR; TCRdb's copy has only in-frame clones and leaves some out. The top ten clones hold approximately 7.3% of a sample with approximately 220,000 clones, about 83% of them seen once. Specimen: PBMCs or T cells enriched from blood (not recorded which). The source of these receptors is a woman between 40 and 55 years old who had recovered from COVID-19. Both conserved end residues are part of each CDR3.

CASSQQMDSNNEQFF,TRBJ2-1,TRBV6-5
CASTLTANYGYTF,TRBJ1-2,TRBV6-5
CASSSGTGSNQPQHF,TRBJ1-5,TRBV5-1
CASSGLAETDTQYF,TRBJ2-3,TRBV13
CASSVASGTYNEQFF,TRBJ2-1,TRBV9
CASRDTGFYGYTF,TRBJ1-2,TRBV6-5
CASSESMGGRTADTQYF,TRBJ2-3,TRBV10-2
CAWRPAGGYGYTF,TRBJ1-2,TRBV30
CASREREGPYNEQFF,TRBJ2-1,TRBV2
CASSSGRSSYNEQFF,TRBJ2-1,TRBV6-2/TRBV6-3
CATQSGGQQPQHF,TRBJ1-5,TRBV28
CASSFRGPGYGYTF,TRBJ1-2,TRBV5-1
CSAQTGSTEAFF,TRBJ1-1,TRBV29-1
CASIDRVNTEAFF,TRBJ1-1,TRBV25-1
CASSLDYPTGEQFF,TRBJ2-1,TRBV7-9
CASNRGLNSPLHF,TRBJ1-6,TRBV11-2
CASSQDTSGTDTQYF,TRBJ2-3,TRBV4-1
CASWGWTSDPRNYGYTF,TRBJ1-2,TRBV19
CASSRQKDILAKNIQYF,TRBJ2-4,TRBV21-1
CASSQGVGTAYEQYF,TRBJ2-7,TRBV3-1/TRBV3-2
CASSISSRRGNQPQHF,TRBJ1-5,TRBV19
CASSPGGTTNEKLFF,TRBJ1-4,TRBV7-2
CASSPAGLAGGPGANVLTF,TRBJ2-6,TRBV7-2
CASSSGSFGYTF,TRBJ1-2,TRBV9
CASSLGAGGELFF,TRBJ2-2,TRBV7-2
CASSLAGRDTGYTF,TRBJ1-2,TRBV5-4
CASREIRVRGDTGELFF,TRBJ2-2,TRBV28
CASSLNAGAGYNEQFF,TRBJ2-1,TRBV7-3
CASSSPAETQYF,TRBJ2-5,TRBV28
CASRPTANTEAFF,TRBJ1-1,TRBV5-1
CASSQWGLAGISDTQYF,TRBJ2-3,TRBV3-1/TRBV3-2
CASSPQGNEQFF,TRBJ2-1,TRBV7-9
CASSQGRTGVNTEAFF,TRBJ1-1,TRBV4-3
CASSFTSGGSTDTQYF,TRBJ2-3,TRBV11-2
CASSTTDTGEREAFF,TRBJ1-1,TRBV6-5
CACPGGAGNTIYF,TRBJ1-3,TRBV30
CASSLTGNYGYTF,TRBJ1-2,TRBV28
CAISQEAFYSNQPQHF,TRBJ1-5,TRBV10-3
CASSIRGNANTGELFF,TRBJ2-2,TRBV2
CAISEGPPTGFSTDTQYF,TRBJ2-3,TRBV10-3
CASSLSRTGNEQYF,TRBJ2-7,TRBV27
CASSRALLAGGNNEQFF,TRBJ2-1,TRBV4-3
CAWSVWPRGYGYTF,TRBJ1-2,TRBV30
CASSGDRVGNQPQHF,TRBJ1-5,TRBV28
CASRVASTDTQYF,TRBJ2-3,TRBV6-5
CASSLGLAGRQTQYF,TRBJ2-5,TRBV7-2
CASSLVGDQPQHF,TRBJ1-5,TRBV12-3/TRBV12-4
CASSNRDRVSKDGYTF,TRBJ1-2,TRBV5-1
CSASSPGSYNEQFF,TRBJ2-1,TRBV20-1
CASSPNQGDEQYF,TRBJ2-7,TRBV5-1
CASSLDPGFYNEQFF,TRBJ2-1,TRBV7-2